A single sample gave rise to the 13 T cell receptor beta chains below, sequenced in a study of T-cell memory formation after mild COVID-19. TCRdb passed the 5' RACE reads through MiXCR, listing each CDR3 protein once. The top ten clones hold 22% of a sample with 300,000 to 400,000 distinct CDR3 sequences, approximately 13% of them seen once. Sequencing used PBMCs or a T cell subset sorted from them (not recorded which). All receptors derive from a man between 18 and 29 years old who had mild COVID-19 (a few samples of this study predate the infection). Cell type and time point are not known.

The rearrangement links TRBV4-1 to TRBJ2-3, with TRBD2 identical over 7 bases. Germline V CDR1 and CDR2: MGHRA, YSYEKL. The CDR3 covers 16 residues. Unmatched junction bases numbered 4, after V lost 0 bases and J lost 1 base. This CDR3 is CASSQESAGGTDTQYF. Here the CDR3 DNA reads TGCGCCAGCAGCCAAGAATCGGCGGGGGGCACAGATACGCAGTATTTT.

The gene calls are TRBV12-3 or TRBV12-4 and TRBJ2-7; D call uncertain. V lost 3 bases and J 5 bases, leaving 11 bases between the germline ends. CDR3 length equals 13 residues. CDR3 protein: CASSFRALNEQYF. The CDR3 DNA reads as TGTGCCAGCAGTTTTCGTGCGCTCAACGAGCAGTACTTC.

Only a few counts were recorded for this clonotype. The V call is TRBV25-1, the J call TRBJ2-1; 7 bases agree with TRBD1. Germline-derived CDR1 and CDR2 are MGHDK and SYGVNS. CDR3 length: 14 amino acids. V dropped 6 bases and J dropped 3; count of bases not matched to a gene: 5. The CDR3 bases are TGTGCCAGCAGCCGGGACAGCTACTACAATGAGCAGTTCTTC. This codes for CASSRDSYYNEQFF.

The chain couples TRBV20-1 to TRBJ1-6; 9 bases agree with TRBD1. Germline V gene lookup returns CDR1 DFQATT and CDR2 SNEGSKA (reference sequence). This CDR3 has 14 residues. V dropped 6 bases and J dropped 8; count of bases not matched to a gene: 8. The CDR3 sequence is CSAPQGAWDSPLHF. In nucleotides, the CDR3 is TGCAGTGCCCCACAGGGGGCATGGGATTCACCCCTCCACTTT.

The chain recombines TRBV5-1 with TRBJ2-5, with D tentatively TRBD1 (6 bases). In germline, CDR1 is SGHRS, CDR2 YFSETQ. This CDR3 comprises 15 residues. The V and J ends lost 2 bases and 4 bases respectively, with 15 bases between them. The CDR3 region has the DNA TGCGCCAGCAGCTTTGCCAGGGGAGTAGCAGAGACCCAGTACTTC. This translates into CASSFARGVAETQYF.

The chain links TRBV7-9 to TRBJ1-4, with D unclear. Trimming stripped 1 base from V and 7 bases from J, with 13 bases between. Germline values: CDR1 SEHNR, CDR2 FQNEAQ (reference sequence). CDR3 size: 15 residues. The CDR3: CASSLGAGLTEKLFF. The CDR3 nucleotides are TGTGCCAGCAGCTTAGGAGCGGGCCTGACTGAAAAACTGTTTTTT.

The chain recombines TRBV6-4 with TRBJ1-4, with 7 bases aligning to TRBD1. Germline V gives CDR1 MRHNA, CDR2 SNTAGT. Losses at the gene ends were 5 bases for V and 6 bases for J; bases not matched to a gene: 6. The CDR3 loop spans 14 amino acids. CDR3 region: CASSRDSKDEKLFF. In DNA form, the CDR3 reads TGTGCCAGCAGTCGGGACAGTAAAGATGAAAAACTGTTTTTT.

This sequence joins TRBV3-1 and TRBJ1-6; D gene unclear. This CDR3 is 13 amino acids long. Per germline, CDR1 LGHDT and CDR2 YNNKEL (reference sequence). V lost 0 bases to trimming and J lost 10 bases, with 7 bases between them. CDR3 nucleotides: TGTGCCAGCAGCCAAGAGAGGAGATCACCCCTCCACTTT. It yields the protein CASSQERRSPLHF.

This clonotype was observed many times. This CDR3 reads CASSLEGLGDTQYF. CDR3 DNA: TGTGCCAGCAGCTTAGAGGGGCTGGGAGATACGCAGTATTTT. This chain joins TRBV11-3 and TRBJ2-3, with D possibly being TRBD1 (5 bases). V lost 0 bases to trimming and J lost 5 bases, with 9 bases between them. This CDR3 contains 14 residues. The germline gives CDR1 SGHNT, CDR2 YENEEA.

A few counts support this clonotype. The chain couples TRBV7-9 to TRBJ2-3; maybe TRBD1 (6 bases). The CDR3 spans 14 residues. V was trimmed by 5 bases and J by 0 bases, leaving 9 bases between them. Germline loops: CDR1 SEHNR, CDR2 FQNEAQ (reference sequence). CDR3 nucleotides: TGTGCCAGCAGCGAACAGGGTAGCACAGATACGCAGTATTTT. Encoded protein: CASSEQGSTDTQYF.

This clonotype came up a few times. The chain carries TRBV6-1 and TRBJ2-3; D perhaps matches TRBD1 (6 bases). The CDR3 has 15 amino acids. Germline lookup yields CDR1 MNHNS and CDR2 SASEGT. V shed 1 base and J shed 3 bases, with 11 bases lying between them. Here the CDR3 reads CASSEDRDVTDTQYF. DNA of the CDR3: TGTGCCAGCAGTGAAGACAGGGATGTTACAGATACGCAGTATTTT.

This clonotype has at least ten counts. The chain couples TRBV7-6 to TRBJ2-5, with a tentative D call TRBD2 (5 bases). Germline V gene lookup returns CDR1 SGHVS and CDR2 FNYEAQ. CDR3 size: 13 residues. The V end lost 5 bases, the J end lost 5 bases, and 12 bases lay between the germline ends. Here the CDR3 DNA reads TGTGCCAGCAGCCCGGGGTCTGGGGAGACCCAGTACTTC. Protein sequence: CASSPGSGETQYF.

Many counts were recorded for this clonotype. The chain employs TRBV4-3 and TRBJ1-6, with D unclear. CDR1 is LGHNA, CDR2 YSLEER, per germline. V was pared by 0 bases and J by 9 bases, with 6 bases between. The CDR3 consists of 13 residues. In DNA, the CDR3 is TGCGCCAGCAGCCAAGAAATCGGTTCACCCCTCCACTTT. It specifies CASSQEIGSPLHF.